This TCR beta chain emerged from a study of CD8+CD57+ T cells in acquired aplastic anemia. For the study at large: The sorted CD4+ and CD8+ cells yielded an average approximately 3.2 ug of DNA.

Profiling of TCR beta VDJ combinations and CDR3 sequences used genomic DNA as template. TCRdb analysed the reads with MiXCR anew, one entry per CDR3 protein. This sample yields some 170,000 distinct CDR3 sequences, of which roughly 43% are seen a single time; more than 0.95% belongs to the top ten. Flow cytometry had shown expanded CD8+CD57+ cells in the patients chosen for sequencing. With no exception, the patients had severe acquired aplastic anemia. Patients had not yet gotten any therapy when their blood was taken for sampling. Germline V gene lookup returns CDR1 PRHDT and CDR2 FYEKMQ (reference sequence). V shed 5 bases and J 3 bases; nucleotides not matched to a gene: 10. CDR3 size: 16 residues. This clonotype turned up a few times.

This chain links TRBV13 with TRBJ1-2, with TRBD1 identical over 9 bases. The TCR sequence derives from a human donor with aplastic anemia. The sequenced sample consisted of sorted CD4+, CD8+, or CD8+CD57+ T cells (not recorded which) from PBMCs. In nucleotides, the CDR3 is TGTGCCAGCAGCCCCTCCGGGACAGGGACGTACTATGGCTACACCTTC. It yields the protein CASSPSGTGTYYGYTF.